This T cell receptor (beta chain) was sequenced during a study of graft-versus-host responses after intestinal transplantation. TCRdb's table, derived via immunoSEQ multiplex PCR, lists solely in-frame clones and lacks some. The data hold 5,000 to 6,500 clones, with just over 70% observed a single time. Source: PBMCs, taken approximately 310 days after intestinal transplant. This clonotype originated in a human patient who received an intestinal transplant, so some T cells may come from the graft donor.

The CDR3 loop is CASSQDFVASYEQYF. In DNA form, the CDR3 reads TGCGCCAGCAGCCAAGATTTCGTCGCTAGTTACGAGCAGTACTTC. The chain uses TRBV4-1 and TRBJ2-7; D not certain. The CDR3 length is 15 residues. With 0 bases removed from V and 4 bases from J, the gap between germline ends came to 13 bases. Germline CDR1 and CDR2: MGHRA and YSYEKL.